The clone carrying this TCR beta chain was seen just once. The antigen remains undetermined. This CDR3 contains 15 residues. The V end lost 2 bases, the J end lost 2 bases, and 13 bases lay between the germline ends. Germline CDR1 and CDR2: LGHNA and YSLEER. This sample is part of a study of T-cell memory formation after mild COVID-19. Study observations and caveats: Clones shrinking between day 15 and 85 showed a balanced CD4/CD8 split, and those that grew later tilted toward CD4+. Clonal second-wave expansions that peaked on day 37 had unconfirmed SARS-CoV-2 specificity. Of the contracting clones, CD4+ ones lay mainly in CM and EM, and CD8+ ones in EMRA.

The 5'RACE method, run with constant-segment primers, produced TCR alpha and TCR beta cDNA libraries (carrying sample barcodes and UMIs). A single record per CDR3 protein comes from TCRdb applying MiXCR to the 5' RACE reads. The data show around 300,000 distinct CDR3 sequences, about an eighth seen once. The sequencing sample was made of PBMCs or a T cell subset sorted from them (not recorded which). The V and J genes are TRBV4-3 and TRBJ2-7; D ambiguous. This sequence originates from a man aged 18 to 29 who had mild COVID-19 (a few samples of this study predate the infection). Cell type and time point are not known. CDR3 coding DNA: TGCGCCAGCAGCCAAACAACGGCTCCAACCTACGAGCAGTACTTC. Residues: CASSQTTAPTYEQYF.